This entry concerns a single TCR beta chain. What it binds is unknown. Genomic DNA came from blood conventional CD4+ T cells gated CD25-low CD127-high. The source of the sample is a study of regulatory and conventional T cells in RAG deficiency. The study, taken as a whole, reports: Other subsets showed about 9-fold reductions, but Treg unique TCR beta sequences fell 95 to 100-fold in these patients.

The germline CDR1 and CDR2 sequences are MGHRA and YSYEKL. Trimming removed 1 base from V and 5 bases from J; junction bases left unmatched: 11. This CDR3 contains 18 residues. Assay used: immunoSEQ multiplex PCR; TCRdb lists only in-frame clones, some missing. Here the sample spans under 45,000 clones, about three quarters being singletons. These data also featured in a second study, about regulatory T cells. Per that paper: Amplification used 52 TRBV primers and 13 TRBJ primers.

The chain uses TRBV4-1 and TRBJ1-6, with 7 bases identical to TRBD1. The sequencing input was CD4+ effector T cells sorted from blood. This receptor was taken from a human donor in good health. The CDR3 bases are TGCGCCAGCAGCCAAGGATGGGCAGGGGACAGTGATAATTCACCCCTCCACTTT. This encodes CASSQGWAGDSDNSPLHF.